This T cell receptor (beta chain) was observed in a study of OX40 agonist ivuxolimab in advanced cancers. Study summary: Dose-escalation patients suffered from hepatocellular carcinoma, melanoma, renal cell or head and neck cancer.

Note on this clone: Its antigen is currently unknown.

The CDR3 runs 15 residues. The V end lost 5 bases, the J end lost 2 bases, and 15 bases lay between the germline ends. CDR1 SGHTA and CDR2 FQGNSA come from the germline V gene. Assay: immunoSEQ multiplex PCR; the TCRdb copy retains only in-frame clones and omits some. Among 75,000 to 100,000 clones listed, around 80% were seen once. Study observations and caveats: CD8+ T cells showed, on average, more clonal expansion than CD4+ cells. No determination was made of the antigen specificity of the expanded peripheral T cells. Several nonresponders also turned out to have low normalized T-cell clonal expansion.

This TCR derives from an adult with an advanced solid tumor such as melanoma, head and neck, liver or kidney cancer. V and J are TRBV7-2 and TRBJ1-1, with a possible D match to TRBD1 (6 bases). The starting material was CD4+ or CD8+ T cells sorted from blood, obtained in a trial of the OX40 agonist ivuxolimab. The CDR3 coding sequence is TGTGCCAGCAGCCGTGGAGGGGGAGGAAACACTGAAGCTTTCTTT. This codes for CASSRGGGGNTEAFF.